The 24 T cell receptor beta chains given below trace back to one sample, sequenced in a study of blood T cell repertoires in COVID-19. Here immunoSEQ multiplex PCR was the method, and the copy in TCRdb shows in-frame clones only, minus some. The data contain nearly 250,000 clones, approximately 85% of them singletons. Sequencing input: peripheral blood. Every receptor here comes from a woman aged 80 or older with COVID-19, enrolled during active disease.

The chain has TRBV28 and TRBJ2-7; 7 bases match TRBD1. The CDR3 is made up of 13 amino acids. In germline, CDR1 is MDHEN, CDR2 SYDVKM. The V segment lost 5 bases and the J segment 7 bases; nucleotides outside the gene matches: 8. The CDR3 loop is CASSQTGIGEQYV. The CDR3, as DNA: TGTGCCAGCAGTCAGACAGGGATTGGAGAGCAGTACGTC.

This sequence joins TRBV28 and TRBJ1-2; D is undetermined. The germline gives CDR1 MDHEN, CDR2 SYDVKM. There are 16 residues in the CDR3. V dropped 2 bases and J dropped 0 bases, with 13 bases sitting between them. Here the CDR3 reads CASSLAASQANYGYTF. In nucleotides, the CDR3 is TGTGCCAGCAGTTTAGCGGCAAGCCAAGCTAACTATGGCTACACCTTC.

The chain has TRBV6-1 and TRBJ2-7; 10 nucleotides line up with TRBD1. Germline assignment: CDR1 MNHNS and CDR2 SASEGT. Unmatched junction bases numbered 8, after V lost 0 bases and J lost 3 bases. The length of the CDR3 is 17 residues. CDR3 nucleotide sequence: TGTGCCAGCAGTGAAGCGCAGTTAGGGACAGGGGTCTACGAGCAGTACTTC. Amino acid sequence: CASSEAQLGTGVYEQYF.

The CDR3 nucleotides are TGTGCCAGCAGCTTTGGGCTCCCGCTCTCTGGAAACACCATATATTTT. It specifies CASSFGLPLSGNTIYF. The chain carries TRBV9 and TRBJ1-3; D gene uncertain. Germline CDR1 and CDR2: SGDLS and YYNGEE. The CDR3 loop spans 16 amino acids. Trimming shortened V by 4 bases and J by 0 bases, and 14 bases separated the two germline ends.

The rearrangement uses TRBV5-1 and TRBJ1-5; 7 bases line up with TRBD1. Trimming cost V 1 base and J 4 bases; bases outside gene matches: 5. The germline CDR1 and CDR2 sequences are SGHRS and YFSETQ. This CDR3 contains 15 residues. This CDR3 reads CASSLQGERNQPQHF. The CDR3 nucleotides are TGCGCCAGCAGCTTGCAGGGGGAGAGGAATCAGCCCCAGCATTTT. The whole variable domain, remainder taken from reference TRBV5-1 and TRBJ1-5, is KAGVTQTPRYLIKTRGQQVTLSCSPISGHRSVSWYQQTPGQGLQFLFEYFSETQRNKGNFPGRFSGRQFSNSRSEMNVSTLELGDSALYLCASSLQGERNQPQHFGDGTRLSIL.

The chain combines TRBV30 with TRBJ1-1; D might be TRBD1 (5 bases). Germline assignment: CDR1 GTSNPN and CDR2 SVGIG (reference sequence). CDR3 length: 12 amino acids. V dropped 3 bases and J dropped 6 bases, with 11 bases sitting between them. This CDR3 reads CAWRDRRAEAFF. CDR3 bases: TGTGCCTGGAGGGACCGCAGGGCTGAAGCTTTCTTT.

The chain carries TRBV29-1 and TRBJ1-2; D might be TRBD1 (5 bases). The CDR3 contains 11 residues. The germline V and J ends were trimmed by 4 bases and 7 bases, with 10 bases remaining between them. Germline-derived CDR1 and CDR2 are SQVTM and ANQGSEA. CDR3 coding DNA: TGCAGCGTTGTTGGGGCCAGTGGCTACACCTTC. This translates into CSVVGASGYTF.

The table lists this clone with a count of one. This rearrangement joins TRBV6-6 to TRBJ1-6; D is unclear. The germline CDR1 and CDR2 sequences are MNHNY and SVGAGI (reference sequence). The CDR3 spans 14 residues. The ends were cut back, 0 bases at V and 11 bases at J, with 11 bases in the middle. The CDR3 DNA reads as TGTGCCAGCAGTTACTCCGGGGAGGTAACACCCCTCCACTTT. Protein: CASSYSGEVTPLHF.

The genes are TRBV5-1 and TRBJ1-1; D perhaps matches TRBD1 (6 bases). V lost 2 bases, J lost 7 bases, and 9 bases lay in between. Germline values: CDR1 SGHRS, CDR2 YFSETQ. This CDR3 region has 12 residues. The CDR3 DNA sequence: TGCGCCAGCAGCTTACAGGGCCTTGAAGCTTTCTTT. Its translation is CASSLQGLEAFF.

The chain recombines TRBV11-1 with TRBJ2-7; 9 nucleotides agree with TRBD2. CDR1 is SGHAT, CDR2 FQDESV, per germline (reference sequence). This CDR3 is built from 16 residues. V lost 6 bases, J lost 4 bases, and 13 bases stayed unmatched. The CDR3 region is CASSDPSAGGSYEQYV. The CDR3 DNA follows: TGTGCCAGCAGTGACCCCTCGGCGGGGGGGTCTTACGAGCAGTACGTC.

The chain joins TRBV28 to TRBJ2-3; 10 nucleotides line up with TRBD2. The CDR3 contains 15 residues. The V gene's germline CDR1 is MDHEN and CDR2 SYDVKM. J gave up 5 bases and V 6 bases, and 8 bases lay outside the gene matches. CDR3 DNA: TGTGCCAGCAGGCCGAGCGGGGGGGCCATAGATACGCAGTATTTT. As protein: CASRPSGGAIDTQYF.

This chain uses TRBV9 with TRBJ1-2; D remains unclear. Germline V gives CDR1 SGDLS, CDR2 YYNGEE. CDR3 size: 14 residues. Trimming took 0 bases from V and 8 from J, leaving 14 bases between them. CDR3 coding DNA: TGTGCCAGCAGCGTAGCTGAACACCCCGGGGGCTACACCTTC. It is translated as CASSVAEHPGGYTF.

The chain uses TRBV27 and TRBJ2-1; 10 bases line up with TRBD2. The CDR3 extends over 14 amino acids. Germline CDR1 is MNHEY and CDR2 is SMNVEV (reference sequence). The V and J ends lost 5 bases and 5 bases, in that order; junction bases with no gene match: 3. CDR3 sequence reads: CASSPGLADNEQFF. The CDR3 DNA reads as TGTGCCAGCAGTCCCGGACTAGCGGACAATGAGCAGTTCTTC.

The rearrangement uses TRBV6-6 and TRBJ2-5, with 8 positions matching TRBD1. This CDR3 contains 14 residues. V lost 4 bases and J lost 5; bases outside the gene matches: 6. Per the germline V gene, CDR1 is MNHNY and CDR2 is SVGAGI (reference sequence). The CDR3 loop reads CASSLTGAGETQYF. CDR3 sequence (DNA): TGTGCCAGCAGTTTGACAGGGGCTGGGGAGACCCAGTACTTC.

The rearrangement links TRBV2 to TRBJ1-1; D might be TRBD1 (5 bases). The CDR3 extends over 15 amino acids. Germline V gene data show CDR1 as SNHLY and CDR2 as FYNNEI. Trimming shortened V by 0 bases and J by 0 bases, and 8 bases separated the two germline ends. This CDR3 reads CASSEAPGMNTEAFF. Written as DNA, the CDR3 is TGTGCCAGCAGTGAAGCGCCAGGGATGAACACTGAAGCTTTCTTT.

The V call is TRBV6-5, the J call TRBJ2-7, with 7 bases that match TRBD2. This CDR3 contains 15 residues. Trimming removed 7 bases from V and 2 bases from J; junction bases left unmatched: 11. Per germline, CDR1 MNHEY and CDR2 SVGAGI. CDR3 sequence reads: CASMGDSGGTYEQYV. CDR3 bases: TGTGCCAGCATGGGTGATTCGGGGGGAACCTACGAGCAGTACGTC.

V and J are TRBV19 and TRBJ2-6, with 8 bases identical to TRBD2. Per germline, CDR1 LNHDA and CDR2 SQIVND (reference sequence). The CDR3 loop spans 17 amino acids. Trimming took 3 bases from V and 2 from J; bases not matched to a gene: 6. The CDR3 bases are TGTGCCAGTAGTATGACGGGGGGGCCTGCTGGGGCCAACGTCCTGACTTTC. As protein: CASSMTGGPAGANVLTF. Full variable domain (missing parts from reference TRBV19 and TRBJ2-6): DGGITQSPKYLFRKEGQNVTLSCEQNLNHDAMYWYRQDPGQGLRLIYYSQIVNDFQKGDIAEGYSVSREKKESFPLTVTSAQKNPTAFYLCASSMTGGPAGANVLTFGAGSRLTVL.

The chain couples TRBV7-2 to TRBJ2-7, with TRBD2 as a possible D gene (5 bases). In germline, CDR1 is SGHTA, CDR2 FQGNSA. The CDR3 loop spans 15 amino acids. V was pared by 7 bases and J by 2 bases, with 18 bases between. This chain's CDR3 is CASTQSSSIPYEQYF. DNA for the CDR3: TGTGCCAGCACCCAGAGTTCTAGCATCCCCTACGAGCAGTACTTC. Filled out from reference TRBV7-2 and TRBJ2-7, the complete variable domain reads GAGVSQSPSNKVTEKGKDVELRCDPISGHTALYWYRQSLGQGLEFLIYFQGNSAPDKSGLPSDRFSAERTGGSVSTLTIQRTQQEDSAVYLCASTQSSSIPYEQYFGPGTRLTVT.

The chain uses TRBV7-2 and TRBJ1-1, with a possible D match to TRBD1 (5 bases). The CDR3 contains 14 residues. Germline CDR1 and CDR2: SGHTA and FQGNSA. V lost 5 bases and J lost 5, with 15 bases in between. CDR3 sequence (DNA): TGTGCCAGCAGCCCTCCCGGGACTTGGACTGAAGCTTTCTTT. This gives the protein CASSPPGTWTEAFF. Looking up the rest from reference TRBV7-2 and TRBJ1-1 gives the full variable domain: GAGVSQSPSNKVTEKGKDVELRCDPISGHTALYWYRQSLGQGLEFLIYFQGNSAPDKSGLPSDRFSAERTGGSVSTLTIQRTQQEDSAVYLCASSPPGTWTEAFFGQGTRLTVV.

The chain employs TRBV7-9 and TRBJ2-1; the D is unclear. Germline assignment: CDR1 SEHNR and CDR2 FQNEAQ (reference sequence). This CDR3 has 14 amino acids. Trimming stripped 0 bases from V and 5 bases from J, with 8 bases between. CDR3 in amino acids: CASSLALADNEQFF. DNA of the CDR3: TGTGCCAGCAGCTTAGCCTTAGCTGACAATGAGCAGTTCTTC. Full variable domain (rest looked up from reference TRBV7-9 and TRBJ2-1): DTGVSQNPRHKITKRGQNVTFRCDPISEHNRLYWYRQTLGQGPEFLTYFQNEAQLEKSRLLSDRFSAERPKGSFSTLEIQRTEQGDSAMYLCASSLALADNEQFFGPGTRLTVL.

J is TRBJ2-1 and V is TRBV6-6; 7 nucleotides match TRBD1. The CDR3 has 20 amino acids. The trim removed 6 bases at V and 3 bases at J, leaving 23 bases unmatched. Germline V CDR1 and CDR2: MNHNY, SVGAGI (reference sequence). CDR3 DNA: TGTGCCAGCAGCGGCGTGGGGACAGCTAAAAACCCCACTAGCTACAATGAGCAGTTCTTC. It codes for CASSGVGTAKNPTSYNEQFF.

The J gene is TRBJ1-2, the V gene TRBV5-1; 7 nucleotides align to TRBD1. V was clipped by 4 bases and J by 4 bases; unmatched bases: 4. This CDR3 has 13 residues. The germline gives CDR1 SGHRS, CDR2 YFSETQ. The CDR3 sequence: CASSTGTVYGYTF. In DNA form, the CDR3 reads TGCGCCAGCAGCACTGGGACAGTCTATGGCTACACCTTC.

The chain is built from TRBV9 and TRBJ2-4; TRBD2 matches 10 bases. The CDR3 runs 16 residues. The ends lost 0 bases at V and 6 bases at J; junction bases unmatched: 6. Per the germline V gene, CDR1 is SGDLS and CDR2 is YYNGEE. CDR3 nucleotides: TGTGCCAGCAGCGTAGCTAGCGGGGGAGGGGGAAACATTCAGTACTTC. It codes for CASSVASGGGGNIQYF. Together with reference TRBV9 and TRBJ2-4, the CDR3 gives the full variable domain: DSGVTQTPKHLITATGQRVTLRCSPRSGDLSVYWYQQSLDQGLQFLIQYYNGEERAKGNILERFSAQQFPDLHSELNLSSLELGDSALYFCASSVASGGGGNIQYFGAGTRLSVL.

This clone was picked up a small number of times. This chain links TRBV28 with TRBJ1-1; TRBD1 is a possible D gene (6 bases). V lost 4 bases to trimming and J lost 1 base, with 10 bases between them. The length of the CDR3 is 14 residues. The germline V gene encodes CDR1 MDHEN and CDR2 SYDVKM. CDR3 DNA sequence: TGTGCCAGCAGTTCAGGACAGAGGAACACTGAAGCTTTCTTT. It translates to CASSSGQRNTEAFF.